These 22 T cell receptor beta chains were sequenced from one sample in a study of T cells expressing NK-cell markers. One entry per CDR3 protein, without DNA, is what TCRdb gives after re-calling the 5' RACE reads. The table lists about 540,000 distinct CDR3 sequences. Sequencing was done on a sample of blood T cells: a sorted CD56 or NKG2C T cell subset, CD4+ or CD8+ T cells, or bulk PBMC T cells (not recorded which). The receptors were sampled from a man between 18 and 29 years old in good health.

CDR3 in amino acids: CASSYNLGGGTDTQYF. The V call is TRBV25-1, the J call TRBJ2-3; TCRdb names TRBD2, which stays unverified in the absence of DNA. The CDR3 is 16 amino acids. The germline V gene encodes CDR1 MGHDK and CDR2 SYGVNS.

CDR3 in amino acids: CASSRKSWGQSDIQYF. The V gene is TRBV3-1, the J gene TRBJ2-4; the TCRdb D gene call, TRBD2, has no DNA to confirm it. Germline values: CDR1 LGHDT, CDR2 YNNKEL (reference sequence). This CDR3 is built from 16 residues.

V gene TRBV29-1 combines with J gene TRBJ1-2; TCRdb calls TRBD1, which cannot be checked without DNA. Germline V gene lookup returns CDR1 SQVTM and CDR2 ANQGSEA. The CDR3 is 13 residues long. The CDR3 sequence is CSAAARVGYGYTF.

J is TRBJ1-1 and V is TRBV6-6. The CDR3 runs 11 residues. From germline, CDR1 is MNHNY and CDR2 SVGAGI (reference sequence). CDR3 residues: CAASKDTEAFF.

The rearrangement joins TRBV12-3 or TRBV12-4 to TRBJ2-7; the TCRdb D gene call, TRBD1, has no DNA to confirm it. The CDR3 extends over 16 amino acids. CDR3 loop: CASSLKTGPTSYEQYF.

This sequence joins TRBV6-4 and TRBJ2-1; TCRdb returns TRBD2, unconfirmable since there is no DNA. The CDR3 extends over 15 amino acids. Germline loops: CDR1 MRHNA, CDR2 SNTAGT. CDR3 residues: CASSDSGLANNEQFF.

J is TRBJ2-2 and V is TRBV10-3; the D call of TRBD1 rests on TCRdb alone, since no DNA is present to check it. Germline values: CDR1 ENHRY, CDR2 SYGVKD. The CDR3 contains 13 residues. The CDR3 loop reads CAISIQGSGELFF.

The chain joins TRBV6-2 or TRBV6-3 to TRBJ2-7; TCRdb picks TRBD2, but there is no DNA to check that call. Germline lookup yields CDR1 MNHEY and CDR2 SVGEGT. The length of the CDR3 is 18 residues. The CDR3: CASRPGTSSLSPWGEQYF.

CDR3 protein: CASSGGLGGGLAYNEQFF. The chain uses TRBV11-2 and TRBJ2-1; TCRdb reports TRBD2, a call that lacks DNA to check it against. The CDR3 contains 18 residues. In germline, CDR1 is SGHAT, CDR2 FQNNGV.

The V call is TRBV29-1, the J call TRBJ2-2. Per the germline V gene, CDR1 is SQVTM and CDR2 is ANQGSEA. The CDR3 has 12 residues. Here the CDR3 reads CSVNHASGELFF.

The V and J genes are TRBV4-2 and TRBJ2-1; TCRdb calls TRBD2, which cannot be checked without DNA. The CDR3 totals 16 residues. Germline V gene lookup returns CDR1 LGHNA and CDR2 YNFKEQ. The CDR3 is CASSQAGLAGVNEQFF.

The chain employs TRBV18 and TRBJ1-6; checking the TCRdb D call of TRBD1 is not possible without DNA. The CDR3 is 16 amino acids. Germline values: CDR1 KGHSH, CDR2 LQKENI. This CDR3 reads CASSPNAGTYNSPLHF.

The V gene is TRBV6-6, the J gene TRBJ1-5. This CDR3 is 13 amino acids long. Looked up from germline, CDR1 is MNHNY and CDR2 is SVGAGI (reference sequence). The CDR3 here is CASSYYMGQPQHF.

The rearrangement links TRBV27 to TRBJ2-1. Per the germline V gene, CDR1 is MNHEY and CDR2 is SMNVEV (reference sequence). The CDR3 contains 17 residues. The CDR3 reads CASNIHKTSEYYNEQFF.

This chain connects TRBV27 to TRBJ2-1; no DNA is available, so the TRBD1 call from TCRdb remains unchecked. The CDR3 extends over 16 amino acids. Germline values: CDR1 MNHEY, CDR2 SMNVEV (reference sequence). The CDR3 here is CASRSRRTSAYNEQFF.

The rearrangement uses TRBV18 and TRBJ2-3; the D gene TCRdb calls, TRBD1, cannot be checked with no DNA. Germline CDR1 reads KGHSH; CDR2 reads LQKENI. The CDR3 loop spans 15 amino acids. The CDR3 reads CASSPPAGGGDTQYF.

The chain combines TRBV27 with TRBJ2-5. The CDR3 is made up of 14 amino acids. The germline V gene encodes CDR1 MNHEY and CDR2 SMNVEV (reference sequence). CDR3 protein: CASSTGWVGETQYF.

CDR3 sequence reads: CSAPHNWGGNQETQYF. V and J are TRBV20-1 and TRBJ2-5; no DNA is available, so the TRBD1 call from TCRdb remains unchecked. The CDR3 consists of 16 residues. CDR1 and CDR2 from the germline V gene are DFQATT and SNEGSKA (reference sequence).

The chain joins TRBV28 to TRBJ2-7; TCRdb's D call of TRBD1 is untestable without DNA. Germline V CDR1 and CDR2: MDHEN, SYDVKM. The CDR3 runs to 15 residues. The CDR3 reads CASSSGGESSYEQYF.

The CDR3 region is CASSATGGWPDTQYF. The V call is TRBV28, the J call TRBJ2-3; TCRdb returns TRBD1, unconfirmable since there is no DNA. This CDR3 is 15 amino acids long. The germline V gene has CDR1 MDHEN and CDR2 SYDVKM. The full variable domain, completed using reference TRBV28 and TRBJ2-3, is DVKVTQSSRYLVKRTGEKVFLECVQDMDHENMFWYRQDPGLGLRLIYFSYDVKMKEKGDIPEGYSVSREKKERFSLILESASTNQTSMYLCASSATGGWPDTQYFGPGTRLTVL.

The chain is built from TRBV24-1 and TRBJ2-2; TCRdb designates TRBD1, a call that cannot be tested without DNA. Germline-derived CDR1 and CDR2 are KGHDR and SFDVKD. The CDR3 runs to 13 residues. CDR3 residues: CAIRDGDTGELFF.

The J gene is TRBJ1-4, the V gene TRBV12-3 or TRBV12-4. There are 15 residues in the CDR3. This chain's CDR3 is CASRQTGATNEKLFF.